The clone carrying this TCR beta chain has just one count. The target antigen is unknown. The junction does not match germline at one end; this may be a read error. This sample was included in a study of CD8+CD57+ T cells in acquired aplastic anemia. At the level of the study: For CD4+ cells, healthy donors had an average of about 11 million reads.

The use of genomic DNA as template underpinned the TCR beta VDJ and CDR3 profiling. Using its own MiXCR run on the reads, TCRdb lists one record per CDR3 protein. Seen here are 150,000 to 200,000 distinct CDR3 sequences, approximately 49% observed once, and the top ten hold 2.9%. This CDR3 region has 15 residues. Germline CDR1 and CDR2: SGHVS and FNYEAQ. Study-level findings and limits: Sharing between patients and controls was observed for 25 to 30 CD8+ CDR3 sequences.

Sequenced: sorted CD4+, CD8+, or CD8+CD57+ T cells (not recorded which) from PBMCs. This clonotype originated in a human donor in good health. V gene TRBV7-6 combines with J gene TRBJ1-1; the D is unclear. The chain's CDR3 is CASGFEIQRMDEAFF. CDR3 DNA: TGTGCCAGCGGCTTCGAAATCCAGAGGATGGATGAAGCTTTCTTT.